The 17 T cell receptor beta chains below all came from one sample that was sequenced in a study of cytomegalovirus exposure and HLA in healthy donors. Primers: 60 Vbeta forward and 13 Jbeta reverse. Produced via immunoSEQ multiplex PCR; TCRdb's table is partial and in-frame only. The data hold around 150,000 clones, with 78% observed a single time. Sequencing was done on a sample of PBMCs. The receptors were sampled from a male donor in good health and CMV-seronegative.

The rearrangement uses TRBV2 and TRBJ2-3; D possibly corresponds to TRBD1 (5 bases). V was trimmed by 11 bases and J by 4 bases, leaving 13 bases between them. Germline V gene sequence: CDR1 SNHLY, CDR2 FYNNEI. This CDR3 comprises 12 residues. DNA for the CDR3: TGTGCCGGTTCAGGGTCCCCAGATACGCAGTATTTT. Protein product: CAGSGSPDTQYF.

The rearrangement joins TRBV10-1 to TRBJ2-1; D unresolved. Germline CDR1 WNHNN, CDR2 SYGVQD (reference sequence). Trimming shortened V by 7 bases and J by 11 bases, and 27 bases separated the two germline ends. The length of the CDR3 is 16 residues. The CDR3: CASIHPPPRPLQKQFF. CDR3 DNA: TGCGCCAGCATACACCCCCCTCCGAGGCCCTTACAAAAGCAGTTCTTC.

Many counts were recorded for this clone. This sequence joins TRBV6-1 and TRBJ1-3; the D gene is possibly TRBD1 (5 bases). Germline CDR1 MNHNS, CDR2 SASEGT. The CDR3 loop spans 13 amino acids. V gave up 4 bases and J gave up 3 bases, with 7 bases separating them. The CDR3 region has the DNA TGTGCCAGCAGTGGACAGAGTGGAAACACCATATATTTT. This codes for CASSGQSGNTIYF.

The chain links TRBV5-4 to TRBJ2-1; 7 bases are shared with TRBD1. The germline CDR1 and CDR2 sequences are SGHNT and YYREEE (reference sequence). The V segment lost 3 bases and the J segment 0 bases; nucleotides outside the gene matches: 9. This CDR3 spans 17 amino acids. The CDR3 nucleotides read TGTGCCAGCAGCTCTCGGACAGGTACGTTCTCCTACAATGAGCAGTTCTTC. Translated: CASSSRTGTFSYNEQFF.

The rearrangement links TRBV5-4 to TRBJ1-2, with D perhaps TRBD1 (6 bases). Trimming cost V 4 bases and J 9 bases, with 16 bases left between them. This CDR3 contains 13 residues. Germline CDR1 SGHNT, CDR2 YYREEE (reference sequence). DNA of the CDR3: TGTGCCAGCAGCCCTAGGGACATCTCGAGCTACACCTTC. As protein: CASSPRDISSYTF.

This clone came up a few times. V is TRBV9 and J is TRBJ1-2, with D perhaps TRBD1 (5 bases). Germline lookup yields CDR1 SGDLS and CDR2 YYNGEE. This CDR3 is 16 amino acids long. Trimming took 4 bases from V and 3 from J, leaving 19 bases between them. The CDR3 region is CASSLRVHSADYGYTF. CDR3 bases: TGTGCCAGCAGCCTCAGGGTACACTCGGCAGACTATGGCTACACCTTC.

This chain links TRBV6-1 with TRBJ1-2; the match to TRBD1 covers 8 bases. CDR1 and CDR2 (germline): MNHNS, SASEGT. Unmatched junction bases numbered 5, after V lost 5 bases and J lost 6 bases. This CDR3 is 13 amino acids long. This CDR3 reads CASSSLQGDGYTF. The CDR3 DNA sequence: TGTGCCAGCAGTTCATTACAGGGGGATGGCTACACCTTC.

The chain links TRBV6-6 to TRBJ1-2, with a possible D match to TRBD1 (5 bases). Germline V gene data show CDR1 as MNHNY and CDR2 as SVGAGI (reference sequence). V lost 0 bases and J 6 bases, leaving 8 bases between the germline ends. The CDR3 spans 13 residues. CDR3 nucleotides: TGTGCCAGCAGTTACTCGTCGGGGGATGGCTACACCTTC. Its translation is CASSYSSGDGYTF.

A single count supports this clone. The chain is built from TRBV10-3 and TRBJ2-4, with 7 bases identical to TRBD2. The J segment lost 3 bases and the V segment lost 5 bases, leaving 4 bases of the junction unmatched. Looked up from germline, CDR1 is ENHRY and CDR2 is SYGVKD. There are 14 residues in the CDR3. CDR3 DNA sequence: TGTGCCATCAGTCCCGGGGGGAACAAAAACATTCAGTACTTC. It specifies CAISPGGNKNIQYF.

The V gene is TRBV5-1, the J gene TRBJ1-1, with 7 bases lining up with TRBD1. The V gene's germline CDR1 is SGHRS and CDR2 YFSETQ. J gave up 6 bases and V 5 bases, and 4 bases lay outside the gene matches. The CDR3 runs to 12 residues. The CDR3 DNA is TGCGCCAGCAGACATGGGACAGCTGAAGCTTTCTTT. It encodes CASRHGTAEAFF.

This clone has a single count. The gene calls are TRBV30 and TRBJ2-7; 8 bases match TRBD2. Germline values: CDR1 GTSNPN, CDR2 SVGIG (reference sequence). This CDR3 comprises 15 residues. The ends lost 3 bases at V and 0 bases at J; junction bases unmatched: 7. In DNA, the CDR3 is TGTGCCTGGAGCATAGGAGCGGGAGCCTCCTACGAGCAGTACTTC. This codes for CAWSIGAGASYEQYF.

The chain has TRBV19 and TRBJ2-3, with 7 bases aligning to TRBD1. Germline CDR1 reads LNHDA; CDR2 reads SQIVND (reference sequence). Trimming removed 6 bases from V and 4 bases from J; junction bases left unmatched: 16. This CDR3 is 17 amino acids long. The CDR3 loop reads CASSPRGDRDYPDTQYF. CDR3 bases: TGTGCCAGTAGCCCTCGAGGAGACAGGGATTACCCAGATACGCAGTATTTT. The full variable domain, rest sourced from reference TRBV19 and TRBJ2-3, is DGGITQSPKYLFRKEGQNVTLSCEQNLNHDAMYWYRQDPGQGLRLIYYSQIVNDFQKGDIAEGYSVSREKKESFPLTVTSAQKNPTAFYLCASSPRGDRDYPDTQYFGPGTRLTVL.

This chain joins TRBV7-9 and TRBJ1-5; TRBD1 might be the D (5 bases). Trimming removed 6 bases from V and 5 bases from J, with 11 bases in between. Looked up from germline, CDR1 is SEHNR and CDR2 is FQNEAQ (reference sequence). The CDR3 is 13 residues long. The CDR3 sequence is CASSLDSYQPQHF. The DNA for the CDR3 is TGTGCCAGCAGTCTCGACAGTTATCAGCCCCAGCATTTT.

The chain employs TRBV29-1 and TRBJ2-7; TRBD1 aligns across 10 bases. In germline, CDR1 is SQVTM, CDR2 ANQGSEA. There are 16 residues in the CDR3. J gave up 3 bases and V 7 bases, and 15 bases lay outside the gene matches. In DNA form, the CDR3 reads TGCAGCGCCGATCGGGGGGACAGGGGTAAACGCTACGAGCAGTACTTC. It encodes CSADRGDRGKRYEQYF.

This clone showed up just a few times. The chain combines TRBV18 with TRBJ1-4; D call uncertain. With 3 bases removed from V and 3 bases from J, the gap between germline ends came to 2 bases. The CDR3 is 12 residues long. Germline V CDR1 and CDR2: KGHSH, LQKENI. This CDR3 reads CASSPSNEKLFF. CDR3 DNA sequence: TGTGCCAGCTCACCCTCTAATGAAAAACTGTTTTTT.

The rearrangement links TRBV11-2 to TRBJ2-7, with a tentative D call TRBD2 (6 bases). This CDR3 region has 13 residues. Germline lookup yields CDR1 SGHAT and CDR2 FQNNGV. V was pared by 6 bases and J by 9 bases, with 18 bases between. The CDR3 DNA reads TGTGCCAGCAGTTACGCTGCGGGGAGCAGGCAGTACTTC. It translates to CASSYAAGSRQYF.

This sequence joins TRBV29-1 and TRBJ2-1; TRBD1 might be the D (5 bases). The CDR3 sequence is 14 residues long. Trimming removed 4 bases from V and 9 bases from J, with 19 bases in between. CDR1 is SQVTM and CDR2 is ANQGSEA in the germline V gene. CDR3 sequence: CSVGRLGQGGEQFF. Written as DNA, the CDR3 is TGCAGCGTTGGTAGGCTGGGGCAGGGTGGTGAGCAGTTCTTC.